The entry below gives a single TCR beta chain sequence along with its context. Its antigen remains unidentified. The sample originates from a study of cytomegalovirus exposure and HLA in healthy donors. Across the study: An analysis done earlier identified 90 million to 120 million unique TCR beta sequences from about 179 million T cells. An early release of data contained approximately 80 million unique TCRs, which came from HLA-typed donors. Study results and limitations: The productive fraction for most TCR beta V segments was about 87% or about 30% in an earlier analysis.

The germline gives CDR1 MNHEY, CDR2 SMNVEV (reference sequence). This CDR3 comprises 19 residues. V lost 2 bases, J lost 2 bases, and 10 bases stayed unmatched. PCR involved 60 Vbeta and 13 Jbeta primers. The table came from immunoSEQ multiplex PCR; TCRdb's copy has only in-frame clones and leaves some out. The profile shows approximately 200,000 clones, 60% to 80% of them singletons. The source material was PBMCs. The rearrangement joins TRBV27 to TRBJ2-6, with 9 bases lining up with TRBD2. The receptor was isolated from a man younger than 35 in good health and CMV-seronegative. The CDR3 loop reads CASSLSVASGNPGANVLTF. DNA for the CDR3: TGTGCCAGCAGTTTAAGTGTAGCTAGCGGGAACCCTGGGGCCAACGTCCTGACTTTC.